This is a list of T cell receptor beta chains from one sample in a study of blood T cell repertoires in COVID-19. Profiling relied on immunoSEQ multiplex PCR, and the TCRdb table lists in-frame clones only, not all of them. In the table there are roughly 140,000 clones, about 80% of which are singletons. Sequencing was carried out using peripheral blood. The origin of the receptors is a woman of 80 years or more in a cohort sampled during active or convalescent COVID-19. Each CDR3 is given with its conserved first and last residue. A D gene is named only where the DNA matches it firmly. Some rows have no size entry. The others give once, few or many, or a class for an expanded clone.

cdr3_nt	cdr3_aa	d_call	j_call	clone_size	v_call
TGTGCCATCAGGCCCCAACTAGCGGGGCACAATGAGCAGTTCTTC	CAIRPQLAGHNEQFF	TRBD2	TRBJ2-1	.	TRBV10-3
TGCGCCAGCAGCTTGGAAGGGGGTAGGGGTGAAGCTTTCTTT	CASSLEGGRGEAFF	.	TRBJ1-1	.	TRBV5-1
TGTGCCAGCTCACTTCAGAAAGACTCTGGAAACACCATATATTTT	CASSLQKDSGNTIYF	.	TRBJ1-3	.	TRBV18
TGTGCCAGTAAAGTGTTACAGGGGAGCCATCAGCCCCAGCATTTT	CASKVLQGSHQPQHF	TRBD1	TRBJ1-5	.	TRBV19
TGTGCCAGTAAGTCTGGGACAGGGCATTCACCCCTCCACTTT	CASKSGTGHSPLHF	TRBD1	TRBJ1-6	.	TRBV19
TGTGCCAGCAGCTTAAACCGGGTCCAGAATGAAAAACTGTTTTTT	CASSLNRVQNEKLFF	.	TRBJ1-4	.	TRBV7-9
TGTGCCAGCAGCGAGAATAGCGGGGGGGAGACCCAGTACTTC	CASSENSGGETQYF	TRBD2	TRBJ2-5	.	TRBV7-9
TGTGCCAGCAGACGACAGGGGTTCTCTGAAGCTTTCTTT	CASRRQGFSEAFF	TRBD1	TRBJ1-1	.	TRBV12-3/TRBV12-4
TGCGCCAGCACCCCCGGGGGAGGAGCAACTAATGAAAAACTGTTTTTT	CASTPGGGATNEKLFF	.	TRBJ1-4	.	TRBV4-1
TGTGCCAGCAGCGCTACAGGGGACACTGAAGCTTTCTTT	CASSATGDTEAFF	TRBD1	TRBJ1-1	.	TRBV7-9
TGTGCCAGCAGTGAAGTCTCAGGGGTGGGACCCGGGGAGCTGTTTTTT	CASSEVSGVGPGELFF	.	TRBJ2-2	.	TRBV2
TGCGCCAGCAGCTTGGTACCGCTAGCGGGGGTCAAAGAGACCCAGTACTTC	CASSLVPLAGVKETQYF	TRBD2	TRBJ2-5	.	TRBV5-1
TGTGCCAGCAGCTTCGGGACAGCCAGAGAGACCCAGTACTTC	CASSFGTARETQYF	TRBD1	TRBJ2-5	.	TRBV5-4
TGTGCCAGCGGGGGGGGGCCGGGTATATACCCCACCTTC	CASGGGPGIYPTF	.	TRBJ1-2	.	TRBV28
TGTGCCAGCAGTAGGGGGGGCATCACCGGGGAGCTGTTTTTT	CASSRGGITGELFF	.	TRBJ2-2	once	TRBV25-1
TGTGCCAGCAGAAGGAGTGTCAGAGCTTTCTTT	CASRRSVRAFF	.	TRBJ1-1	.	TRBV11-2
TGTGCCAGTAGTATCACAGCTAGCAATCAGCCCCAGCATTTT	CASSITASNQPQHF	.	TRBJ1-5	.	TRBV19
TGTGCCAGTAGTAGGGCAGGGGGTCCTAATCAGCCCCAGCATTTT	CASSRAGGPNQPQHF	TRBD1	TRBJ1-5	.	TRBV19
TGTGCCAGTTTACAGGGACCAGCTAACTATGGCTACACCTTC	CASLQGPANYGYTF	.	TRBJ1-2	.	TRBV6-5
TGTGCCAGCAGTGCGGGACAGGGGTATCAGCCCCAGCATTTT	CASSAGQGYQPQHF	TRBD1	TRBJ1-5	.	TRBV6-2/TRBV6-3
TGTGCCAGCAGCCCACCGGGACATACCGGGGAGCTGTTTTTT	CASSPPGHTGELFF	.	TRBJ2-2	.	TRBV11-3
TGTGCCAGCAGCCGTAACGGGGTTGAAGCTTTCTTT	CASSRNGVEAFF	.	TRBJ1-1	few	TRBV5-7
TGCGCCAGCAGCTTGGGTTCTAGCGGGGCCTACGAGCAGTACTTC	CASSLGSSGAYEQYF	TRBD2	TRBJ2-7	.	TRBV5-1
TGTGCCAGCAGCTGGACTAGCGGGGTGGGCAATGAGCAGTTCTTC	CASSWTSGVGNEQFF	TRBD2	TRBJ2-1	.	TRBV7-3
TGTGCCAGCAGCCCCCGGGGGGGGGCCGGGGAGCTGTTTTTT	CASSPRGGAGELFF	TRBD2	TRBJ2-2	few	TRBV9
TGTGCTAAGGAAGGGGGGAACACTGAAGCTTTCTTT	CAKEGGNTEAFF	.	TRBJ1-1	.	TRBV19
TGTGCCAGCAGCGGTGACAGGGAAGTCGGCTACACCTTC	CASSGDREVGYTF	TRBD1	TRBJ1-2	.	TRBV2
TGTGCCACAACCCGGGTCAATAATTCACCCCTCCACTTT	CATTRVNNSPLHF	.	TRBJ1-6	.	TRBV2
TGTGCCAGCAGCTTAGGGCTCTACAATGAGCAGTTCTTC	CASSLGLYNEQFF	.	TRBJ2-1	.	TRBV7-3
TGTGCCACCAACAACAGGGTGGGCACTGAAGCTTTCTTT	CATNNRVGTEAFF	.	TRBJ1-1	.	TRBV15
TGTGCCAGCAGTTTACCCGGGACAGGGCCTAACACTGAAGCTTTCTTT	CASSLPGTGPNTEAFF	TRBD1	TRBJ1-1	.	TRBV27
TGTGCCAGCAGTGAACGGGGTACTGGGGCCAACGTCCTGACTTTC	CASSERGTGANVLTF	.	TRBJ2-6	.	TRBV6-1
TGTGCCAGCAGCCCCACAGGGGGCTATAACTATGGCTACACCTTC	CASSPTGGYNYGYTF	TRBD1	TRBJ1-2	.	TRBV7-2
TGTGCCAGCAGCGCCTACCGAGAGACCCAGTACTTC	CASSAYRETQYF	.	TRBJ2-5	.	TRBV7-9
TGTGCCAGCAGCTTGGGACACTTGGGCACTGAAGCTTTCTTT	CASSLGHLGTEAFF	.	TRBJ1-1	.	TRBV7-9
TGTGCCAGTAGTATGGCGCGGGGGGGGCGCACAGATACGCAGTATTTT	CASSMARGGRTDTQYF	TRBD2	TRBJ2-3	.	TRBV19
TGCGCCAGCAGCCTTGGGACCGACAGCCTAGCGCGTGAGACCCAGTACTTC	CASSLGTDSLARETQYF	.	TRBJ2-5	.	TRBV5-1
TGTGCCACCAGTTCTACCGGACAGGGAAACACCGGGGAGCTGTTTTTT	CATSSTGQGNTGELFF	TRBD1	TRBJ2-2	.	TRBV24-1
TGCGCCAGCAGCCTTATCCGGGACAGGGAATGGGTCTGCACAGATACGCAGTATTTT	CASSLIRDREWVCTDTQYF	TRBD1	TRBJ2-3	once	TRBV5-1
TGTGCCAGCAGTCGGGACAGCCCTTTTTCACCCCTCCACTTT	CASSRDSPFSPLHF	TRBD1	TRBJ1-6	.	TRBV6-5
TGTGCCAGCAGCCTAACTCAGGAGGGGTGGGATCAGCCCCAGCATTTT	CASSLTQEGWDQPQHF	.	TRBJ1-5	.	TRBV6-2/TRBV6-3
TGTGCCAGCAGCCAAGGATCAACAGGGGCGCTCGGCTACACCTTC	CASSQGSTGALGYTF	TRBD1	TRBJ1-2	.	TRBV3-1/TRBV3-2
TGTGCCAGCAGTTACCTTAGGAGCGCTGGCGGGGAGCTGTTTTTT	CASSYLRSAGGELFF	.	TRBJ2-2	.	TRBV6-5